The sample holds a few counts of the clone carrying this T cell receptor (beta chain). What it recognizes is unknown. Other DNA sequences in the same sample also yield this CDR3. The data stem from a study of identifying expanded T cells in peripheral blood. Study outcomes and limitations: Approximately 1.1 clones differed between technical replicates, versus roughly 16 and 20 over time. Variance in clone template counts between roughly two-week samples significantly increased with total template count across all healthy donors.

Germline CDR1 and CDR2: SEHNR and FQNEAQ (reference sequence). The CDR3 is 15 amino acids. J lost 2 bases, V lost 0 bases, and 3 bases had no gene match. Some clones are missing from TCRdb's copy, which holds only in-frame ones; the method was immunoSEQ multiplex PCR. The repertoire holds more than 85,000 clones, with approximately 89% as singletons. Collection occurred without any documented infections or immune events in donors. The V gene is TRBV7-9, the J gene TRBJ1-2; TRBD1 matches 7 bases. This TCR derives from a person between 18 and 75 years old in good health. Material: blood. The CDR3 reads CASSLASGQNYGYTF. The CDR3 DNA is TGTGCCAGCAGCTTAGCGTCGGGACAGAACTATGGCTACACCTTC.